This record covers a single TCR beta chain. Its specificity is unknown. The sample belongs to a study of blood T cells in healthy people across ages. Findings and limits, study-wide: With donor CMV status unknown, expanded clonotype changes were possibly confounded.

It was with a sample-barcoded 5' primer and a J-beta primer mix that a second PCR of roughly 6 to 12 cycles was run. The template-switch adaptor, which had 12 random nucleotides, put a tag on each cDNA molecule. TCRdb re-called the 5' RACE reads through MiXCR, storing one row per CDR3 protein. The sample lists 1.5 million to 2 million distinct CDR3 sequences; about 30% were seen once. This CDR3 comprises 14 residues. The ends lost 0 bases at V and 2 bases at J; junction bases unmatched: 2. The germline CDR1 and CDR2 sequences are SGDLS and YYNGEE. The source of this sequence is a woman younger than 45 in good health. Sample: blood. The chain joins TRBV9 to TRBJ2-7; 7 bases align to TRBD1. CDR3 in amino acids: CASSVEGAAYEQYF. The CDR3 bases are TGTGCCAGCAGCGTAGAGGGGGCAGCCTACGAGCAGTACTTC.